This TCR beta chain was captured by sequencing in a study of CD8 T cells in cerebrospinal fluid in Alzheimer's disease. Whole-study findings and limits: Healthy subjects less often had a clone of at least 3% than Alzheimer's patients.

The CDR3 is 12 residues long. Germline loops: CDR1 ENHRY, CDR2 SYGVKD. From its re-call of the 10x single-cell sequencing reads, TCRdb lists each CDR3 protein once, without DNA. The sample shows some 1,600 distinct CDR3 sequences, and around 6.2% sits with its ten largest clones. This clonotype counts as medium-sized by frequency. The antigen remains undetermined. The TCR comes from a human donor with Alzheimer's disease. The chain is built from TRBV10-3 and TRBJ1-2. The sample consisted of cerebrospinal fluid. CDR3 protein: CAISDLSYGYTF.